Below are 20 T cell receptor beta chains sequenced from a single sample in a study of blood T cell repertoires in COVID-19. The protocol was immunoSEQ multiplex PCR, while the TCRdb copy is restricted to in-frame clones and leaves out a portion. The sample includes about 100,000 clones, roughly 92% of them seen just once. The sequenced sample was peripheral blood. The receptors come from a man between 50 and 59 years old with active COVID-19.

This rearrangement joins TRBV6-6 to TRBJ1-2; D may be TRBD1 (5 bases). V was shortened by 5 bases and J by 4 bases, with 14 bases between the two germline ends. This CDR3 spans 14 amino acids. Germline V gene sequence: CDR1 MNHNY, CDR2 SVGAGI (reference sequence). Written as DNA, the CDR3 is TGTGCCAGCAGTCAGGCCCGGGGGGGCTATGGCTACACCTTC. Protein: CASSQARGGYGYTF.

This clone came up once. CDR3 bases: TGTGCCAGCAGTGTGCTAGCGGGGACAGATACGCAGTATTTT. It translates to CASSVLAGTDTQYF. This chain joins TRBV2 and TRBJ2-3, with 9 bases fitting TRBD2. After removal of 4 bases from V and 3 bases from J, the junction contained 2 bases not matched to a gene. CDR1 is SNHLY and CDR2 is FYNNEI in the germline V gene. The CDR3 covers 14 residues.

The rearrangement uses TRBV6-5 and TRBJ1-3, with 8 nucleotides matching TRBD1. CDR3 length: 15 amino acids. Germline CDR1 is MNHEY and CDR2 is SVGAGI. V dropped 3 bases and J dropped 3; count of bases not matched to a gene: 4. This chain's CDR3 is CASSYPGTGGNTIYF. The CDR3 DNA follows: TGTGCCAGCAGTTATCCCGGGACAGGTGGAAACACCATATATTTT.

The rearrangement links TRBV5-1 to TRBJ2-3; a weak D match, TRBD2 (5 bases). The ends were cut back, 0 bases at V and 1 base at J, with 9 bases in the middle. The CDR3 sequence is 15 residues long. Germline assignment: CDR1 SGHRS and CDR2 YFSETQ. The CDR3 nucleotides read TGCGCCAGCAGCTTGGAGGGAGAACGCACAGATACGCAGTATTTT. This sequence encodes CASSLEGERTDTQYF.

V gene TRBV19 combines with J gene TRBJ1-2; 7 bases match TRBD1. The CDR3 has 12 amino acids. Germline lookup yields CDR1 LNHDA and CDR2 SQIVND (reference sequence). V lost 10 bases to trimming and J lost 5 bases; unmatched junction nucleotides: 7. CDR3 protein: CATSGTDYGYTF. In nucleotides, the CDR3 is TGTGCCACCTCCGGGACAGATTATGGCTACACCTTC.

The rearrangement links TRBV4-1 to TRBJ1-6; tentative D call: TRBD1 (5 bases). Trimming removed 5 bases from V and 12 bases from J, with 14 bases in between. Germline CDR1 and CDR2: MGHRA and YSYEKL. The CDR3 has 13 residues. CDR3 sequence reads: CASSFQGSEPLHF. For the CDR3, the DNA is TGCGCCAGCAGCTTTCAGGGTTCTGAACCCCTCCACTTT.

The chain carries TRBV6-5 and TRBJ1-5; D is perhaps TRBD1 (6 bases). In germline, CDR1 is MNHEY, CDR2 SVGAGI. V lost 1 base and J lost 7, with 11 bases in between. This CDR3 contains 14 residues. Written as DNA, the CDR3 is TGTGCCAGCAGTTACTTACAGGGTGGCCAGCCCCAGCATTTT. It specifies CASSYLQGGQPQHF.

The V call is TRBV5-6, the J call TRBJ2-1; 9 bases map to TRBD2. CDR3 length: 15 amino acids. With V trimmed by 1 base and J by 4 bases, 3 bases remained unmatched. Looked up from germline, CDR1 is SGHDT and CDR2 is YYEEEE. This CDR3 is CASSLRTSAYNEQFF. CDR3 coding DNA: TGTGCCAGCAGCTTGCGGACTAGCGCTTACAATGAGCAGTTCTTC. The whole variable domain, filled in from reference TRBV5-6 and TRBJ2-1, reads DAGVTQSPTHLIKTRGQQVTLRCSPKSGHDTVSWYQQALGQGPQFIFQYYEEEERQRGNFPDRFSGHQFPNYSSELNVNALLLGDSALYLCASSLRTSAYNEQFFGPGTRLTVL.

The chain couples TRBV28 to TRBJ1-3; D remains unclear. Germline values: CDR1 MDHEN, CDR2 SYDVKM. Trimming pared 3 bases from V and 2 bases from J, leaving 23 bases between. The CDR3 length is 19 residues. CDR3 region: CASSFGTSPFTNTGNTIYF. The DNA for the CDR3 is TGTGCCAGCAGTTTCGGTACCTCCCCATTTACGAATACTGGAAACACCATATATTTT.

The chain joins TRBV19 to TRBJ2-1, with TRBD2 identical over 11 bases. Losses at the gene ends were 5 bases for V and 7 bases for J; bases not matched to a gene: 7. Germline V CDR1 and CDR2: LNHDA, SQIVND (reference sequence). This CDR3 is 15 amino acids long. The CDR3 region has the DNA TGTGCCAGTAGTGTTAGCGGGAGGGCGAGGAATGAGCAGTTCTTC. Translated: CASSVSGRARNEQFF.

The chain employs TRBV5-6 and TRBJ1-2; no clear D. Germline loops: CDR1 SGHDT, CDR2 YYEEEE. Trimming took 0 bases from V and 6 from J, leaving 12 bases between them. The CDR3 spans 14 residues. The CDR3 protein is CASSLAGSTDGYTF. CDR3 sequence (DNA): TGTGCCAGCAGCTTGGCCGGCAGTACAGATGGCTACACCTTC.

This chain joins TRBV21-1 and TRBJ1-3; the D segment call TRBD1 is taken from the table without a DNA check. TRBV21-1 is designated a pseudogene. The CDR3 is 19 residues long. DNA for the CDR3: TGTGCCAGCAGCAAAAAAGGACAGGGGTCTATCCGATCTGGAAACACCATATATTTT. It encodes CASSKKGQGSIRSGNTIYF.

The V gene is TRBV18, the J gene TRBJ1-2; D remains unclear. Germline CDR1 and CDR2: KGHSH and LQKENI. With 2 bases removed from V and 5 bases from J, the gap between germline ends came to 15 bases. The CDR3 has 15 residues. DNA for the CDR3: TGTGCCAGCTCACCAGAGTCGAGACTACCATATGGCTACACCTTC. This codes for CASSPESRLPYGYTF.

J is TRBJ2-3 and V is TRBV18; D possibly corresponds to TRBD1 (6 bases). The V and J ends lost 5 bases and 3 bases respectively, with 12 bases between them. This CDR3 has 14 residues. Germline CDR1 KGHSH, CDR2 LQKENI. The DNA for the CDR3 is TGTGCCAGCTCATGGGACACATTAACAGATACGCAGTATTTT. It codes for CASSWDTLTDTQYF.

The chain couples TRBV18 to TRBJ2-1; 8 nucleotides agree with TRBD1. With 3 bases clipped from V and 11 bases from J, the junction kept 9 bases outside the gene matches. Germline CDR1 reads KGHSH; CDR2 reads LQKENI. This CDR3 is 14 amino acids long. The CDR3 DNA sequence: TGTGCCAGCTCACCTCCCTACGGACAGGGCCAGCAGTTCTTC. This encodes CASSPPYGQGQQFF.

The chain has TRBV11-2 and TRBJ2-1; 14 positions agree with TRBD2. The V segment lost 10 bases and the J segment 2 bases; nucleotides outside the gene matches: 4. The V gene's germline CDR1 is SGHAT and CDR2 FQNNGV. The CDR3 length is 15 residues. The CDR3, as DNA: TGTGCCACACGACTAGCGGGAGGGACCTACAATGAGCAGTTCTTC. The encoded protein is CATRLAGGTYNEQFF.

V and J are TRBV2 and TRBJ2-1; D unclear. The CDR3 consists of 11 residues. V was pared by 7 bases and J by 3 bases, with 4 bases between. Germline assignment: CDR1 SNHLY and CDR2 FYNNEI. The CDR3, as DNA: TGTGCCAGCACCAACTACAATGAGCAGTTCTTC. Its translation: CASTNYNEQFF. The complete variable domain, with remaining parts taken from reference TRBV2 and TRBJ2-1, reads EPEVTQTPSHQVTQMGQEVILRCVPISNHLYFYWYRQILGQKVEFLVSFYNNEISEKSEIFDDQFSVERPDGSNFTLKIRSTKLEDSAMYFCASTNYNEQFFGPGTRLTVL.

This chain uses TRBV5-1 with TRBJ1-1; unclear D gene. This CDR3 comprises 13 residues. The V end was cut by 4 bases, the J end by 0 bases, with 7 bases between. CDR1 is SGHRS, CDR2 YFSETQ, per germline. Here the CDR3 reads CASSLELNTEAFF. In DNA form, the CDR3 reads TGCGCCAGCAGCCTTGAGTTGAACACTGAAGCTTTCTTT.

The V gene is TRBV2, the J gene TRBJ2-7; a possible D gene is TRBD2 (6 bases). The germline V gene encodes CDR1 SNHLY and CDR2 FYNNEI. The CDR3 sequence is 14 residues long. The V end was cut by 4 bases, the J end by 7 bases, with 17 bases between. The DNA for the CDR3 is TGTGCCAGCAGTGGGTACCAGATCGCGGGGGAGCAGTACGTC. Its translation is CASSGYQIAGEQYV.

This clone was counted a few times. The V gene is TRBV5-6, the J gene TRBJ1-2; 10 nucleotides agree with TRBD1. V shed 4 bases and J 6 bases; nucleotides not matched to a gene: 3. CDR1 is SGHDT and CDR2 is YYEEEE in the germline V gene. The CDR3 has 13 residues. The DNA for the CDR3 is TGTGCCAGCAGCCCGGGACAGGGGCATGGCTACACCTTC. This translates into CASSPGQGHGYTF.